This T cell receptor (beta chain) emerged from a study of shared clonotypes between healthy human individuals. Findings and caveats of the study: Sequencing depth was expected to affect clonotype sharing among donors. A small donor pool kept down the genetic and exposure-history diversity that was represented.

Trimming left V 6 bases short and J 2 bases short, with 6 bases between. Germline CDR1 is DFQATT and CDR2 is SNEGSKA (reference sequence). The CDR3 is 11 amino acids. TCRdb keeps only in-frame clones here, not all; method: immunoSEQ multiplex PCR. The top ten hold around 0.13% of the sample, which has some 2,000,000 clones, approximately 94% seen once. To note about this clone: Its cognate antigen is unknown.

This receptor was identified in a man aged 18 to 30 in good health. What was sequenced was naive CD4+ T cells sorted from blood. The subset was: CD45RA+ positively selected. The chain carries TRBV20-1 and TRBJ2-3; D is unclear. CDR3 region: CSATLTDTQYF. For the CDR3, the DNA is TGCAGTGCCACCCTCACAGATACGCAGTATTTT.